The 27 T cell receptor beta chains given below trace back to one sample, sequenced in a study of OX40 agonist ivuxolimab in advanced cancers. Method: immunoSEQ multiplex PCR; TCRdb's copy keeps in-frame clones and lacks some. The data show about 84,000 clones, roughly 94% seen once. This material consisted of CD4+ or CD8+ T cells sorted from blood, taken in a trial of the OX40 agonist ivuxolimab. Receptors were obtained from an adult with an advanced solid tumor such as melanoma, head and neck, liver or kidney cancer.

This clone was detected a few times. This chain links TRBV10-3 with TRBJ2-7, with D perhaps matching TRBD1 or TRBD2 (5 bases each). CDR1 and CDR2 from the germline V gene are ENHRY and SYGVKD. The CDR3 has 12 amino acids. V lost 4 bases to trimming and J lost 3 bases, with 7 bases between them. The CDR3 loop is CAISGDGYEQYF. DNA for the CDR3: TGTGCCATCAGTGGGGACGGCTACGAGCAGTACTTC.

A single count supports this clone. The chain carries TRBV11-3 and TRBJ2-3, with D tentatively TRBD1 or TRBD2 (5 bases each). The ends were cut back, 5 bases at V and 6 bases at J, with 12 bases in the middle. The V gene's germline CDR1 is SGHNT and CDR2 YENEEA. The CDR3 has 13 residues. DNA of the CDR3: TGTGCCAGCAGCACACCCGGGGCGGATACGCAGTATTTT. Residues: CASSTPGADTQYF.

The V and J genes are TRBV7-3 and TRBJ2-3; D might be TRBD1 (5 bases). The V gene's germline CDR1 is SGHTA and CDR2 FQGTGA. V lost 0 bases, J lost 10 bases, and 17 bases lay in between. The CDR3 runs to 15 residues. Here the CDR3 DNA reads TGTGCCAGCAGCTTAACTTGGGGCAACGCCCATGCGCAGTATTTT. The encoded protein is CASSLTWGNAHAQYF.

This sequence joins TRBV6-5 and TRBJ2-5, with D uncertain. Germline V gene data show CDR1 as MNHEY and CDR2 as SVGAGI. This CDR3 contains 13 residues. V shed 0 bases and J shed 10 bases, with 12 bases lying between them. This chain's CDR3 is CASSYSLPEDQYF. Written as DNA, the CDR3 is TGTGCCAGCAGTTACTCACTACCCGAGGACCAGTACTTC.

This sequence joins TRBV19 and TRBJ1-6; 7 bases map to TRBD1. Per the germline V gene, CDR1 is LNHDA and CDR2 is SQIVND (reference sequence). V shed 3 bases, J shed 9 bases, and the junction held 11 bases outside the gene matches. This CDR3 has 16 amino acids. The CDR3 here is CASSIGTAEKSSPLHF. CDR3 nucleotide sequence: TGTGCCAGTAGTATCGGGACAGCTGAGAAATCTTCACCCCTCCACTTT.

The J gene is TRBJ1-1, the V gene TRBV7-2; the match to TRBD1 covers 7 bases. CDR1 is SGHTA, CDR2 FQGNSA, per germline. The V and J ends lost 0 bases and 4 bases, in that order; junction bases with no gene match: 14. The CDR3 consists of 18 residues. CDR3 region: CASSLALNLQAGGTEAFF. The DNA for the CDR3 is TGTGCCAGCAGCTTAGCGCTTAATCTACAGGCAGGGGGCACTGAAGCTTTCTTT.

The chain couples TRBV7-8 to TRBJ2-7; D perhaps matches TRBD2 (5 bases). CDR3 length: 11 amino acids. V lost 4 bases and J lost 7, with 8 bases in between. CDR1 and CDR2 from the germline V gene are SGHVS and FQNEAQ. The CDR3 bases are TGTGCCAGCAGCTCGGGAACAGAGCAGTACTTC. This sequence encodes CASSSGTEQYF.

The chain uses TRBV12-2 and TRBJ2-1; the table gives TRBD1 as D, unverified against the DNA. TRBV12-2 is marked as a pseudogene. The CDR3 has 18 amino acids. The CDR3 loop reads CASRSGGTGESTYNEQFF. As DNA, the CDR3 is TGTGCAAGTCGCTCAGGGGGGACAGGAGAGTCCACCTACAATGAGCAGTTCTTC.

V and J are TRBV6-1 and TRBJ2-4; D is unclear. This CDR3 contains 14 residues. CDR1 and CDR2 from the germline V gene are MNHNS and SASEGT. Trimming took 4 bases from V and 0 from J, leaving 7 bases between them. CDR3 sequence reads: CASSVAIAKNIQYF. CDR3 coding DNA: TGTGCCAGCAGTGTGGCTATAGCCAAAAACATTCAGTACTTC.

V gene TRBV7-6 combines with J gene TRBJ1-1; 7 bases are a match to TRBD1. V dropped 4 bases and J dropped 5; count of bases not matched to a gene: 7. CDR1 is SGHVS and CDR2 is FNYEAQ in the germline V gene. This CDR3 is built from 14 residues. The CDR3 is CASSSIQGITEAFF. The CDR3 DNA sequence: TGTGCCAGCAGCTCGATACAGGGGATAACTGAAGCTTTCTTT.

The chain carries TRBV9 and TRBJ2-2, with TRBD2 as a possible D gene (6 bases). Germline CDR1 SGDLS, CDR2 YYNGEE. The CDR3 covers 15 residues. V shed 3 bases and J shed 1 base, with 10 bases lying between them. The CDR3 reads CASSDPSVNTGELFF. In DNA, the CDR3 is TGTGCCAGCAGCGACCCTAGCGTGAACACCGGGGAGCTGTTTTTT.

V usage is TRBV7-9 and J usage is TRBJ1-2; D gene uncertain. Looked up from germline, CDR1 is SEHNR and CDR2 is FQNEAQ (reference sequence). The ends were cut back, 4 bases at V and 4 bases at J, with 16 bases in the middle. CDR3 length: 15 residues. The CDR3 region has the DNA TGTGCCAGCAGCTCCCCGCCGGCAGAGATCTATGGCTACACCTTC. As protein: CASSSPPAEIYGYTF.

The chain combines TRBV7-9 with TRBJ2-2; TRBD2 agrees at 9 bases. CDR3 length: 16 amino acids. Germline V gives CDR1 SEHNR, CDR2 FQNEAQ (reference sequence). Trimming took 5 bases from V and 6 from J; bases not matched to a gene: 10. The CDR3 bases are TGTGCCAGCAGCCGAAGACTAGCGGAGGTCCCCGGGGAGCTGTTTTTT. Its protein product is CASSRRLAEVPGELFF.

The genes are TRBV11-2 and TRBJ2-7, with 7 bases matching TRBD1. With V trimmed by 4 bases and J by 4 bases, 16 bases remained unmatched. The CDR3 spans 17 residues. Germline CDR1 SGHAT, CDR2 FQNNGV. The CDR3 sequence is CASSSSRQGVLFYEQYF. Written as DNA, the CDR3 is TGTGCCAGCAGCTCGAGTAGACAGGGTGTCCTCTTTTACGAGCAGTACTTC.

V is TRBV15 and J is TRBJ2-3, with D maybe TRBD2 (7 bases). The germline CDR1 and CDR2 sequences are LNHNV and YYDKDF (reference sequence). The CDR3 contains 17 residues. The ends were cut back, 3 bases at V and 2 bases at J, with 18 bases in the middle. DNA for the CDR3: TGTGCCACCAGCAGCACATCGGGGGGCCCAAACACAGATACGCAGTATTTT. Encoded protein: CATSSTSGGPNTDTQYF.

The gene calls are TRBV5-1 and TRBJ1-1, with D tentatively TRBD1 (6 bases). This CDR3 is built from 17 residues. Trimming stripped 1 base from V and 0 bases from J, with 16 bases between. Germline values: CDR1 SGHRS, CDR2 YFSETQ. The CDR3 DNA follows: TGCGCCAGCAGCTTGCAGGGGATAGGATTTATGAACACTGAAGCTTTCTTT. This translates into CASSLQGIGFMNTEAFF.

This chain links TRBV4-3 with TRBJ2-1, with 7 bases that match TRBD2. Germline assignment: CDR1 LGHNA and CDR2 YSLEER. After removal of 4 bases from V and 6 bases from J, the junction contained 9 bases not matched to a gene. CDR3 size: 15 residues. Written as DNA, the CDR3 is TGCGCCAGCAGCCTTTCGGCGGGGGTTCTCAATGAGCAGTTCTTC. It translates to CASSLSAGVLNEQFF.

The chain joins TRBV9 to TRBJ2-7; D is perhaps TRBD1 (5 bases). This CDR3 spans 13 amino acids. In germline, CDR1 is SGDLS, CDR2 YYNGEE. V was trimmed by 0 bases and J by 3 bases, leaving 7 bases between them. The chain's CDR3 is CASSVDDSYEQYF. For the CDR3, the DNA is TGTGCCAGCAGCGTAGATGACAGCTACGAGCAGTACTTC.

The rearrangement uses TRBV4-2 and TRBJ2-3, with 7 bases fitting TRBD2. CDR3 length equals 15 residues. Germline assignment: CDR1 LGHNA and CDR2 YNFKEQ. The V and J ends lost 3 bases and 2 bases, in that order; junction bases with no gene match: 5. Here the CDR3 reads CASSQERLATDTQYF. The CDR3 bases are TGTGCCAGCAGCCAGGAAAGACTAGCCACAGATACGCAGTATTTT.

The chain recombines TRBV19 with TRBJ1-1; D is unclear. There are 13 residues in the CDR3. Per the germline V gene, CDR1 is LNHDA and CDR2 is SQIVND (reference sequence). Trimming stripped 0 bases from V and 6 bases from J, with 8 bases between. In DNA form, the CDR3 reads TGTGCCAGTAGTATAGATATCCAGGCTGAAGCTTTCTTT. Protein: CASSIDIQAEAFF.

This chain connects TRBV2 to TRBJ2-7, with D perhaps assigned TRBD1 or TRBD2 (5 bases each). CDR3 length equals 13 residues. Germline V gene sequence: CDR1 SNHLY, CDR2 FYNNEI. Deletions cut 6 bases from V and 0 bases from J, with 9 bases between. The CDR3 DNA follows: TGTGCCAGCAGGGCAGGGAGCTCCTACGAGCAGTACTTC. Translation gives CASRAGSSYEQYF. The whole variable domain, filled in from reference TRBV2 and TRBJ2-7, reads EPEVTQTPSHQVTQMGQEVILRCVPISNHLYFYWYRQILGQKVEFLVSFYNNEISEKSEIFDDQFSVERPDGSNFTLKIRSTKLEDSAMYFCASRAGSSYEQYFGPGTRLTVT.

This chain connects TRBV5-8 to TRBJ2-7, with 10 bases matching TRBD2. Germline CDR1 SGHTS, CDR2 YDEGEE. The CDR3 is 15 residues long. Losses at the gene ends were 4 bases for V and 3 bases for J; bases not matched to a gene: 7. For the CDR3, the DNA is TGTGCCAGCAGCCGTTACCGGACTAGCGGCTACGAGCAGTACTTC. Amino acid sequence: CASSRYRTSGYEQYF.

This CDR3 is CASRSQGSEKLFF. The CDR3 nucleotides read TGTGCCAGCCGGAGTCAGGGGTCTGAAAAACTGTTTTTT. V and J are TRBV27 and TRBJ1-4; D may be TRBD1 (6 bases). Germline CDR1 MNHEY, CDR2 SMNVEV (reference sequence). Trimming left V 8 bases short and J 7 bases short, with 14 bases between. The CDR3 totals 13 residues.

The rearrangement links TRBV7-9 to TRBJ1-5; 8 nucleotides agree with TRBD1. J gave up 6 bases and V 5 bases, and 9 bases lay outside the gene matches. The CDR3 sequence is 15 residues long. Germline CDR1 SEHNR, CDR2 FQNEAQ (reference sequence). The CDR3 loop is CASSPQGAGVQPQHF. The CDR3 coding sequence is TGTGCCAGCAGCCCCCAGGGGGCCGGTGTTCAGCCCCAGCATTTT. The whole variable domain, remainder taken from reference TRBV7-9 and TRBJ1-5, is DTGVSQNPRHKITKRGQNVTFRCDPISEHNRLYWYRQTLGQGPEFLTYFQNEAQLEKSRLLSDRFSAERPKGSFSTLEIQRTEQGDSAMYLCASSPQGAGVQPQHFGDGTRLSIL.

V is TRBV11-1 and J is TRBJ1-1; TRBD1 aligns across 8 bases. In germline, CDR1 is SGHAT, CDR2 FQDESV (reference sequence). The CDR3 is 16 residues long. Losses at the gene ends were 5 bases for V and 3 bases for J; bases not matched to a gene: 11. CDR3: CASSPGGAGGYTEAFF. Written as DNA, the CDR3 is TGTGCCAGCAGCCCCGGGGGGGCAGGGGGCTACACTGAAGCTTTCTTT.

V is TRBV6-6 and J is TRBJ1-2; no reliable D call. Germline CDR1 and CDR2: MNHNY and SVGAGI (reference sequence). Deletions cut 4 bases from V and 4 bases from J, with 7 bases between. The CDR3 has 12 residues. The CDR3 region has the DNA TGTGCCAGCAGTTCAGGAGGCTATGGCTACACCTTC. Its protein is CASSSGGYGYTF.

This chain links TRBV27 with TRBJ2-1; 9 nucleotides align to TRBD2. CDR1 MNHEY and CDR2 SMNVEV come from the germline V gene (reference sequence). V gave up 1 base and J gave up 6 bases; unmatched junction bases: 7. This CDR3 is built from 16 residues. The chain's CDR3 is CASSLWAGGPANEQFF. The CDR3 coding sequence is TGTGCCAGCAGTTTATGGGCGGGAGGGCCAGCCAATGAGCAGTTCTTC.